This T cell receptor (beta chain) was identified in a study of T cell responses to AZD1222 COVID-19 vaccine. Study information: Second-dose intervals of approximately 4 or approximately 12 weeks were pooled.

Using immunoSEQ multiplex PCR, the repertoire was profiled, and TCRdb retains in-frame clones only, with some absent. The data contain approximately 150,000 clones, roughly nine tenths of them singletons. General observations from the study: Samples come after the peak T cell response, not at day 14. The donor group comprised mostly white British people and more females; the analysis possibly underestimated clonal diversity.

V lost 9 bases and J lost 1, with 13 bases in between. This CDR3 is 14 amino acids long. Germline V gives CDR1 SNHLY, CDR2 FYNNEI. Worth noting for this clone: Its antigen is as yet unknown.

The sequencing here drew on peripheral blood, taken on day 0 of AZD1222 vaccination. This chain connects TRBV2 to TRBJ1-3; maybe TRBD1 (5 bases). This clonotype was obtained from an adult in good health. CDR3 nucleotide sequence: TGTGCCAGGCCGGGGGAAGAGTCTGGAAACACCATATATTTT. Protein product: CARPGEESGNTIYF.